The present T cell receptor beta chain was sequenced within a study of cytomegalovirus exposure and HLA in healthy donors. Background on the study: An early release of data contained 75 million to 100 million unique TCRs, which came from HLA-typed donors. Study-wide results and limits: An analysis that came later showed most CMV-associated TCR beta chains appearing HLA-restricted.

Trimming stripped 8 bases from V and 2 bases from J, with 6 bases between. This CDR3 contains 11 residues. The germline gives CDR1 LNHNV, CDR2 YYDKDF (reference sequence). As concerns this clone: Its target is unknown.

The PCR was carried out with 60 Vbeta primers and 13 Jbeta primers. Profiling relied on immunoSEQ multiplex PCR, and the TCRdb table lists in-frame clones only, not all of them. The sample includes around 67,000 clones, 70% to 80% seen only once; the top ten take 7% to 8%. Sequenced material: PBMCs. The origin of this receptor is a man between 18 and 29 years old in good health and CMV-seropositive. The rearrangement uses TRBV15 and TRBJ1-2, with D unclear. CDR3 protein: CATQQNYGYTF. The CDR3 DNA reads TGTGCCACCCAACAGAACTATGGCTACACCTTC.